Presented here are 28 T cell receptor beta chains from one specimen sequenced in a study of T cell responses to AZD1222 COVID-19 vaccine. The repertoire was sequenced with immunoSEQ multiplex PCR; TCRdb's copy has only in-frame clones and lacks some. The repertoire holds tens of thousands of clones, with around 84% as singletons. This material consisted of peripheral blood, taken on day 0 of AZD1222 vaccination. The receptor source for this set is an adult in good health.

This clone showed up just once. The CDR3: CASSQEALAGDNEQFF. DNA of the CDR3: TGCGCCAGCAGCCAAGAGGCGCTCGCAGGGGACAATGAGCAGTTCTTC. This sequence joins TRBV4-3 and TRBJ2-1, with a weak D call TRBD1 (6 bases). V was clipped by 0 bases and J by 5 bases, with 14 bases between them. The CDR3 extends over 16 amino acids. Germline V CDR1 and CDR2: LGHNA, YSLEER.

The CDR3 DNA reads as TGTGCCAGCAGCTTGGGGAGGGGTGGAGGCGAGCAGTACTTC. Amino acids: CASSLGRGGGEQYF. The rearrangement joins TRBV5-4 to TRBJ2-7; the D gene is possibly TRBD2 (6 bases). The length of the CDR3 is 14 residues. CDR1 and CDR2 (germline): SGHNT, YYREEE (reference sequence). V shed 0 bases and J shed 6 bases, with 13 bases lying between them.

This clone was detected once. This sequence joins TRBV5-8 and TRBJ2-1; 8 nucleotides align to TRBD2. CDR1 is SGHTS, CDR2 YDEGEE, per germline. This CDR3 is built from 15 residues. The V segment lost 3 bases and the J segment 7 bases; nucleotides outside the gene matches: 9. CDR3 amino acids: CASSSSGGAGNEQFF. In nucleotides, the CDR3 is TGTGCCAGCAGCTCCTCGGGGGGGGCCGGTAATGAGCAGTTCTTC. Filled out from reference TRBV5-8 and TRBJ2-1, the complete variable domain reads EAGVTQSPTHLIKTRGQQATLRCSPISGHTSVYWYQQALGLGLQFLLWYDEGEERNRGNFPPRFSGRQFPNYSSELNVNALELEDSALYLCASSSSGGAGNEQFFGPGTRLTVL.

The chain combines TRBV5-1 with TRBJ2-5, with D possibly matching TRBD1 (5 bases). Germline CDR1 and CDR2: SGHRS and YFSETQ. The V and J ends lost 4 bases and 9 bases respectively, with 22 bases between them. This CDR3 region has 15 residues. The chain's CDR3 is CASSPQGDGLRSQYF. The CDR3 nucleotides are TGCGCCAGCAGCCCCCAAGGGGATGGGTTGAGGTCCCAGTACTTC.

This chain links TRBV4-1 with TRBJ1-1; no clear D gene. CDR3 length: 13 residues. The V and J ends lost 1 base and 1 base respectively, with 4 bases between them. Germline V lookup: CDR1 MGHRA, CDR2 YSYEKL. The CDR3 loop reads CASSQGTNTEAFF. The CDR3 DNA is TGCGCCAGCAGCCAAGGGACGAACACTGAAGCTTTCTTT.

The chain links TRBV7-2 to TRBJ1-1, with unresolved D. Trimming removed 5 bases from V and 7 bases from J, with 11 bases in between. Germline lookup yields CDR1 SGHTA and CDR2 FQGNSA. This CDR3 has 12 residues. The CDR3, as DNA: TGTGCCAGCAGCAGGGTCGCGATTGAAGCTTTCTTT. It encodes CASSRVAIEAFF.

Here the CDR3 DNA reads TGTGCCACCGAGGGGGGGGGCTCTAGCTATGGCTACACCTTC. Encoded protein: CATEGGGSSYGYTF. The chain is built from TRBV6-5 and TRBJ1-2; TRBD1 might be the D (6 bases). The CDR3 has 14 amino acids. Germline lookup yields CDR1 MNHEY and CDR2 SVGAGI. Trimming cost V 10 bases and J 4 bases, with 19 bases left between them.

As regards this clone: An end of the junction differs from the germline gene, which may be a read error. This chain connects TRBV11-2 to TRBJ2-1, with TRBD1 identical over 10 bases. This CDR3 has 15 amino acids. In germline, CDR1 is SGHAT, CDR2 FQNNGV. DNA of the CDR3: TGTGCCAGCAGCTTAGAGACAGGGGGCGCAGGTGTGGTGATCTTC. This codes for CASSLETGGAGVVIF.

This clone was seen just once. This chain uses TRBV19 with TRBJ1-2, with D perhaps TRBD1 (5 bases). The length of the CDR3 is 14 residues. Trimming stripped 3 bases from V and 6 bases from J, with 14 bases between. Germline V gene data show CDR1 as LNHDA and CDR2 as SQIVND (reference sequence). The CDR3 nucleotides read TGTGCCAGTAGTATTCGAACGTTCAGGGATGGCTACACCTTC. It specifies CASSIRTFRDGYTF.

This sequence joins TRBV7-3 and TRBJ1-1; D is unresolved. The germline V and J ends were trimmed by 6 bases and 3 bases, with 11 bases remaining between them. This CDR3 contains 13 residues. From germline, CDR1 is SGHTA and CDR2 FQGTGA. The CDR3 spells CASRREPYTEAFF. DNA for the CDR3: TGTGCCAGCAGGAGGGAACCGTACACTGAAGCTTTCTTT.

This chain joins TRBV7-8 and TRBJ2-1, with TRBD1 matching 12 bases. Germline values: CDR1 SGHVS, CDR2 FQNEAQ. Trimming took 2 bases from V and 5 from J; bases not matched to a gene: 4. This CDR3 has 16 amino acids. The CDR3 reads CASSLRGQGANNEQFF. In DNA form, the CDR3 reads TGTGCCAGCAGCTTAAGGGGACAGGGGGCCAACAATGAGCAGTTCTTC.

The rearrangement joins TRBV27 to TRBJ2-7; possibly TRBD2 for D (6 bases). From germline, CDR1 is MNHEY and CDR2 SMNVEV (reference sequence). The length of the CDR3 is 14 residues. Deletions cut 1 base from V and 2 bases from J, with 9 bases between. The CDR3 nucleotides read TGTGCCAGCAGTTTATGGGGGGTCACCTACGAGCAGTACTTC. This gives the protein CASSLWGVTYEQYF.

This chain connects TRBV18 to TRBJ2-5; the D gene is possibly TRBD1 (5 bases). The germline V and J ends were trimmed by 2 bases and 5 bases, with 15 bases remaining between them. Germline loops: CDR1 KGHSH, CDR2 LQKENI. The CDR3 runs 15 residues. Written as DNA, the CDR3 is TGTGCCAGCTCACCAGGGGCGACCCCATGGGAGACCCAGTACTTC. It specifies CASSPGATPWETQYF.

The chain carries TRBV5-1 and TRBJ1-5; D is unresolved. Trimming took 4 bases from V and 0 from J, leaving 11 bases between them. Looked up from germline, CDR1 is SGHRS and CDR2 is YFSETQ. This CDR3 comprises 15 residues. The CDR3 here is CASSPVGNSNQPQHF. CDR3 nucleotide sequence: TGCGCCAGCAGCCCCGTTGGGAATAGCAATCAGCCCCAGCATTTT.

This rearrangement joins TRBV19 to TRBJ2-5, with 13 bases fitting TRBD2. This CDR3 contains 16 residues. J was trimmed by 4 bases and V by 7 bases; bases with no gene match: 9. Per the germline V gene, CDR1 is LNHDA and CDR2 is SQIVND (reference sequence). Written as DNA, the CDR3 is TGTGCCAGTACCCCTACTAGCGGGGGGGCCTCAGAGACCCAGTACTTC. Amino acids: CASTPTSGGASETQYF.

V is TRBV6-5 and J is TRBJ2-5; TRBD2 is a possible D gene (5 bases). Deletions cut 5 bases from V and 1 base from J, with 11 bases between. Germline V gene data show CDR1 as MNHEY and CDR2 as SVGAGI. The CDR3 length is 14 residues. CDR3 DNA sequence: TGTGCCAGCAGTCGAGGGCAGTCCCAAGAGACCCAGTACTTC. Amino acids: CASSRGQSQETQYF.

The chain recombines TRBV11-2 with TRBJ1-1; unclear D gene. The CDR3 totals 10 residues. V was cut by 2 bases and J by 10 bases, with 5 bases left in between. The V gene's germline CDR1 is SGHAT and CDR2 FQNNGV. CDR3 DNA sequence: TGTGCCAGCAGCTTAAGGCGAGCTTTCTTT. It is translated as CASSLRRAFF.

The chain combines TRBV7-9 with TRBJ2-7; 9 bases are a match to TRBD1. V trimming: 5 bases; J trimming: 5 bases; junction bases outside the gene matches: 7. The germline gives CDR1 SEHNR, CDR2 FQNEAQ (reference sequence). This CDR3 contains 14 residues. The CDR3 nucleotides are TGTGCCAGCAGCCCCGGGACAGGGAGGCACGAGCAGTACTTC. Translating gives CASSPGTGRHEQYF.

The V gene is TRBV5-6, the J gene TRBJ2-5, with 8 bases identical to TRBD1. Looked up from germline, CDR1 is SGHDT and CDR2 is YYEEEE. This CDR3 contains 13 residues. V lost 2 bases to trimming and J lost 7 bases; unmatched junction nucleotides: 4. CDR3 sequence reads: CASSLQGGGTQYF. CDR3 DNA sequence: TGTGCCAGCAGCTTACAGGGGGGAGGGACCCAGTACTTC.

This chain joins TRBV5-1 and TRBJ2-3, with TRBD1 identical over 9 bases. The V segment lost 0 bases and the J segment 4 bases; nucleotides outside the gene matches: 0. From germline, CDR1 is SGHRS and CDR2 YFSETQ. This CDR3 is 14 amino acids long. The CDR3 nucleotides are TGCGCCAGCAGCTTGGGACAGGGGGCAGATACGCAGTATTTT. Amino acids: CASSLGQGADTQYF.

The chain carries TRBV21-1 and TRBJ1-2. TRBV21-1 corresponds to a pseudogene. This CDR3 has 15 amino acids. The CDR3 sequence: CASPLGVGAHYGYTF. CDR3 sequence (DNA): TGTGCCAGCCCCCTGGGTGTCGGGGCCCACTATGGCTACACCTTC.

The chain couples TRBV19 to TRBJ1-5, with D perhaps matching TRBD1 (5 bases). CDR3 length: 14 amino acids. Germline assignment: CDR1 LNHDA and CDR2 SQIVND (reference sequence). Trimming took off 5 bases at V and 4 bases at J, with 12 bases between the two ends. The CDR3 reads CASSRGWENQPQHF. CDR3 bases: TGTGCCAGTAGTCGGGGGTGGGAAAATCAGCCCCAGCATTTT.

V usage is TRBV6-5 and J usage is TRBJ1-1, with TRBD1 matching over 8 bases. The CDR3 is made up of 15 amino acids. Germline CDR1 and CDR2: MNHEY and SVGAGI. V was clipped by 7 bases and J by 1 base; unmatched bases: 8. The CDR3 region is CASIRQGIGNTEAFF. CDR3 DNA: TGTGCCAGCATTCGACAGGGGATTGGGAACACTGAAGCTTTCTTT.

The chain recombines TRBV19 with TRBJ2-7, with D perhaps matching TRBD1 or TRBD2 (5 bases each). CDR1 and CDR2 (germline): LNHDA, SQIVND (reference sequence). V dropped 4 bases and J dropped 6 bases, with 19 bases sitting between them. The CDR3 has 15 amino acids. CDR3 nucleotide sequence: TGTGCCAGTAGTACGGAAAGACCCGGGACCGCCGAGCAGTACTTC. It yields the protein CASSTERPGTAEQYF.

CDR3 protein: CASSPGTGGAVENQPQHF. CDR3 nucleotide sequence: TGCGCCAGCAGCCCTGGGACAGGGGGCGCGGTTGAGAATCAGCCCCAGCATTTT. The J gene is TRBJ1-5, the V gene TRBV5-1, with 12 bases aligning to TRBD1. The V and J ends lost 4 bases and 4 bases, in that order; junction bases with no gene match: 12. Germline CDR1 is SGHRS and CDR2 is YFSETQ. The CDR3 is 18 residues long. Based on the CDR3 plus reference TRBV5-1 and TRBJ1-5, the full variable domain is KAGVTQTPRYLIKTRGQQVTLSCSPISGHRSVSWYQQTPGQGLQFLFEYFSETQRNKGNFPGRFSGRQFSNSRSEMNVSTLELGDSALYLCASSPGTGGAVENQPQHFGDGTRLSIL.

This clone appeared once. V usage is TRBV9 and J usage is TRBJ1-3; D possibly corresponds to TRBD1 (5 bases). CDR3 length equals 16 residues. Germline CDR1 and CDR2: SGDLS and YYNGEE. Trimming removed 3 bases from V and 1 base from J, with 14 bases in between. The CDR3 region has the DNA TGTGCCAGCAGCGCCTCACAGGTGATTTCTGGAAACACCATATATTTT. Residues: CASSASQVISGNTIYF.

Notes on this clone: Other DNA sequences in the same sample also yield this CDR3. V is TRBV12-3 or TRBV12-4 and J is TRBJ1-2, with unresolved D. Between the trimmed V and J ends, which lost 2 bases and 8 bases, there was a span of 6 bases. This CDR3 region has 11 residues. The CDR3 here is CASSLSGGYTF. The CDR3 DNA follows: TGTGCCAGCAGTTTATCTGGCGGCTACACCTTC.

The V call is TRBV30, the J call TRBJ2-1; 9 positions match TRBD2. The CDR3 extends over 16 amino acids. Germline CDR1 reads GTSNPN; CDR2 reads SVGIG (reference sequence). The trim removed 2 bases at V and 7 bases at J, leaving 12 bases unmatched. The CDR3 sequence: CAWSSAPAGGRNEQFF. In nucleotides, the CDR3 is TGTGCCTGGAGTAGCGCTCCAGCGGGGGGCAGGAATGAGCAGTTCTTC.